These 12 T cell receptor beta chains were all obtained from the same sample, sequenced in a study of human T cells and chemical hapten exposure. Time point meaning: patch test 2, 6 weeks after DPC sensitization. Treatment indicated: therapeutic diphenylcyclopropenone sensitization with weekly scalp DPC. One entry per CDR3 protein results from TCRdb running MiXCR on the RACE reads. The sample contains around 80,000 distinct CDR3 sequences, around 7% of which appear only once. This material consisted of whole blood, taken in connection with sensitization to the hapten diphenylcyclopropenone (DPC). These receptors all come from a woman aged 25 to 39 with alopecia areata. Some clones in this sample may be carry-over from other donors' samples.

This clonotype was seen ten or more times. The rearrangement links TRBV6-1 to TRBJ2-3; D gene ambiguous. The CDR3 has 11 amino acids. CDR1 MNHNS and CDR2 SASEGT come from the germline V gene. Deletions cut 5 bases from V and 7 bases from J, with 7 bases between. The CDR3 bases are TGTGCCAGCAGTCCTGTTAATACGCAGTATTTT. Amino acids: CASSPVNTQYF.

The chain recombines TRBV29-1 with TRBJ2-5; 8 bases fit TRBD1. Trimming cost V 6 bases and J 4 bases; bases outside gene matches: 7. Germline CDR1 is SQVTM and CDR2 is ANQGSEA. This CDR3 is 13 amino acids long. CDR3: CSVDHRGRETQYF. The DNA of the CDR3 is TGCAGCGTAGACCACAGGGGGAGAGAGACCCAGTACTTC.

There are many counts of this clonotype. The CDR3 here is CASSLGAGYEAFF. In DNA form, the CDR3 reads TGTGCCAGCAGCTTAGGGGCGGGATACGAAGCTTTCTTT. The J gene is TRBJ1-1, the V gene TRBV11-3; D unresolved. Germline lookup yields CDR1 SGHNT and CDR2 YENEEA. The CDR3 is made up of 13 amino acids. Trimming took 1 base from V and 8 from J, leaving 11 bases between them. The full variable domain, rest sourced from reference TRBV11-3 and TRBJ1-1, is EAGVVQSPRYKIIEKKQPVAFWCNPISGHNTLYWYLQNLGQGPELLIRYENEEAVDDSQLPKDRFSAERLKGVDSTLKIQPAELGDSAVYLCASSLGAGYEAFFGQGTRLTVV.

This clonotype appeared many times. CDR3 sequence reads: CSVVAANTEAFF. The CDR3 DNA sequence: TGCAGCGTTGTGGCTGCTAACACTGAAGCTTTCTTT. This chain joins TRBV29-1 and TRBJ1-1; D not resolved. This CDR3 contains 12 residues. Trimming took 4 bases from V and 2 from J, leaving 8 bases between them. Germline V gene sequence: CDR1 SQVTM, CDR2 ANQGSEA.

This sequence joins TRBV18 and TRBJ1-1, with 9 bases that match TRBD1. Trimming at V came to 2 bases and at J to 5 bases, leaving 6 bases not matched to a gene. The CDR3 sequence is 15 residues long. CDR1 is KGHSH, CDR2 LQKENI, per germline. The CDR3 DNA follows: TGTGCCAGCTCACCAGGGTCCGACAGGGGGACTGAAGCTTTCTTT. Translation: CASSPGSDRGTEAFF.

This clonotype came up many times. The gene calls are TRBV5-1 and TRBJ1-6, with 7 bases aligning to TRBD1. This CDR3 region has 15 residues. V trimming: 1 base; J trimming: 6 bases; junction bases outside the gene matches: 4. Germline CDR1 is SGHRS and CDR2 is YFSETQ. DNA for the CDR3: TGCGCCAGCAGCTTGACCGGGACAGTTAATTCACCCCTCCACTTT. The encoded protein is CASSLTGTVNSPLHF.

Many counts were recorded for this clonotype. The chain recombines TRBV6-6 with TRBJ2-3; TRBD2 matches at 9 bases. The germline V gene encodes CDR1 MNHNY and CDR2 SVGAGI (reference sequence). The J segment lost 4 bases and the V segment lost 2 bases, leaving 7 bases of the junction unmatched. The CDR3 covers 16 residues. CDR3 DNA: TGTGCCAGCAGTTACGCGCGGGGGGGCCGTGCAGATACGCAGTATTTT. This gives the protein CASSYARGGRADTQYF.

This clonotype was seen repeatedly, ten times or more. V and J are TRBV2 and TRBJ2-3; no firm D call. Germline V CDR1 and CDR2: SNHLY, FYNNEI. Trimming removed 6 bases at V and 1 base at J, with 14 bases between. The CDR3 runs to 15 residues. CDR3 in amino acids: CASRKMYLGTDTQYF. The DNA for the CDR3 is TGTGCCAGCAGAAAAATGTACCTAGGCACAGATACGCAGTATTTT.

The genes are TRBV5-1 and TRBJ1-2; D call uncertain. Trimming took off 4 bases at V and 6 bases at J, with 16 bases between the two ends. The germline V gene encodes CDR1 SGHRS and CDR2 YFSETQ. This CDR3 comprises 14 residues. CDR3 in amino acids: CASSPSSPTDGYTF. CDR3 DNA: TGCGCCAGCAGCCCATCTTCTCCGACGGATGGCTACACCTTC.

This clonotype was detected ten times or more. This CDR3 is CASSQDPLVGQYF. In DNA form, the CDR3 reads TGTGCCAGCAGCCAAGATCCGCTAGTTGGGCAGTATTTT. The chain recombines TRBV3-1 with TRBJ2-3; no clear D. V lost 0 bases, J lost 11 bases, and 12 bases lay in between. The CDR3 sequence is 13 residues long. CDR1 and CDR2 from the germline V gene are LGHDT and YNNKEL (reference sequence).

This clonotype was seen a few times. The rearrangement uses TRBV20-1 and TRBJ2-3; unclear D gene. Trimming removed 5 bases at V and 3 bases at J, with 15 bases between. Germline CDR1 and CDR2: DFQATT and SNEGSKA (reference sequence). The CDR3 is 14 amino acids. The CDR3 nucleotides are TGCAGTGCTCCTAAGCTGGATGGGACAGATACGCAGTATTTT. Amino acids: CSAPKLDGTDTQYF.

Comment on this clonotype: A much larger clone differs from this one at a single base, so this may be a read error. The chain employs TRBV18 and TRBJ1-5; D is perhaps TRBD1 (6 bases). The J call may be wrong; the DNA end is better matched by TRBJ2-3. CDR1 KGHSH and CDR2 LQKENI come from the germline V gene. The CDR3 consists of 13 residues. The CDR3 here is CASSPRTDEAQYF. The DNA for the CDR3 is TGTGCCAGCTCACCCCGGACAGATGAGGCCCAGTATTTT.